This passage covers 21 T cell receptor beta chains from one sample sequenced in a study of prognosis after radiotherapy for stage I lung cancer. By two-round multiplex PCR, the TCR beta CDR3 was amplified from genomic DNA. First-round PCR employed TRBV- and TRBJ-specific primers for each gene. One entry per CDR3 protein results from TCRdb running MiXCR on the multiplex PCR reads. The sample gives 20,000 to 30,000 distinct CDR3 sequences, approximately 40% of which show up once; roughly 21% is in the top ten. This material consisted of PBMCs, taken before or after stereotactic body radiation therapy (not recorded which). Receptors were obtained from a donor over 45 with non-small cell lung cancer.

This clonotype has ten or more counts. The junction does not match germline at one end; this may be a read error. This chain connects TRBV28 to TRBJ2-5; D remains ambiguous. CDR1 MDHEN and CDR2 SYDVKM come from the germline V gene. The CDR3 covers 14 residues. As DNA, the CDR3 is TGTGCCAGCAGTTTAATTGGAAATGGAAAGACTCAGTACTTC. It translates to CASSLIGNGKTQYF.

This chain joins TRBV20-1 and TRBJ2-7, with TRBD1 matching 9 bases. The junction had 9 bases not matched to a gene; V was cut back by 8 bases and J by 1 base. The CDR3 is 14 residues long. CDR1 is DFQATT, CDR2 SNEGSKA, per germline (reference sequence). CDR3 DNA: TGCAGTTCAAGGGGGGGGACAGGGTCCTACGAGCAGTACTTC. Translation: CSSRGGTGSYEQYF.

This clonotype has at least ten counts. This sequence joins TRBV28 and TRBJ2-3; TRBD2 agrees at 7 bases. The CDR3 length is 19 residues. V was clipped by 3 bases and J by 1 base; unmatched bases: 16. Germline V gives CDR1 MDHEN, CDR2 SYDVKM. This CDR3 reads CASSFAQFRLAERTDTQYF. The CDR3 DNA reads TGTGCCAGCAGTTTCGCGCAGTTTCGCCTAGCGGAGCGCACAGATACGCAGTATTTT.

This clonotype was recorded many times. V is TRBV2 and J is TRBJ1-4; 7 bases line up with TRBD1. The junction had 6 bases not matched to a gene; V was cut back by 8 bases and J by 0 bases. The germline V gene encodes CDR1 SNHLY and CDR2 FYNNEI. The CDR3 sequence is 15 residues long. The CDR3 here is CASGDSAATNEKLFF. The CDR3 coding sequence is TGTGCCAGCGGGGACAGCGCCGCAACTAATGAAAAACTGTTTTTT.

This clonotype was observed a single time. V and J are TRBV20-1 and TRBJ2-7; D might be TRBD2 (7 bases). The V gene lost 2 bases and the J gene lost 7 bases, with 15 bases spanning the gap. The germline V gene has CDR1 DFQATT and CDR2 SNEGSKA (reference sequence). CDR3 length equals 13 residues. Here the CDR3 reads CSARFGGGGEQYF. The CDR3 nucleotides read TGCAGTGCTAGATTCGGGGGCGGGGGAGAGCAGTACTTC.

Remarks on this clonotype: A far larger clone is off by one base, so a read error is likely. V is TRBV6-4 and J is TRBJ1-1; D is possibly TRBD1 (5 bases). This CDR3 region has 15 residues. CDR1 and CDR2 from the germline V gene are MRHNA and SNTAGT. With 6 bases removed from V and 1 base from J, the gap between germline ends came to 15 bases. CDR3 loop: CASSQSCGGNTEAFF. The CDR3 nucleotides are TGTGCCAGCAGCCAAAGTTGTGGGGGGAACACTGAAGCTTTCTTT.

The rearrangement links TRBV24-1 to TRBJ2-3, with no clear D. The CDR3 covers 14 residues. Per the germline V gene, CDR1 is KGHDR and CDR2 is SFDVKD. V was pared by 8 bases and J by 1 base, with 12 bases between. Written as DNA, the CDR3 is TGTGCCACCAAACGGAGTGGGGGCACAGATACGCAGTATTTT. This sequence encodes CATKRSGGTDTQYF.

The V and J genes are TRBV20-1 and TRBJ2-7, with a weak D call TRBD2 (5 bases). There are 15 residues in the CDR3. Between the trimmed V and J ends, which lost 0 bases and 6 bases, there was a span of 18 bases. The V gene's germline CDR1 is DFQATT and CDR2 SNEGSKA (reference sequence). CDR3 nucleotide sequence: TGCAGTGCTAGAGACCTCGATGTCGGACGGGGCGAGCAGTACTTC. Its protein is CSARDLDVGRGEQYF.

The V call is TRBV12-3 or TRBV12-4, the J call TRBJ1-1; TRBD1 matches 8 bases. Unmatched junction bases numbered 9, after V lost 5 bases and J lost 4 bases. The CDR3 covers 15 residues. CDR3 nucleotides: TGTGCCAGCAGTCCCTGGACAGGGATGAGCACTGAAGCTTTCTTT. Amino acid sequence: CASSPWTGMSTEAFF.

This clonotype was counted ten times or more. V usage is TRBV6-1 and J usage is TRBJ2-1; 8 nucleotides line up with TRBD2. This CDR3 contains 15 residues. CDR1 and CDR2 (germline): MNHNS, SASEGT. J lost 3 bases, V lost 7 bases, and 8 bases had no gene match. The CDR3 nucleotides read TGTGCCAGCACTAAGACTAGCGATAGCTACAATGAGCAGTTCTTC. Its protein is CASTKTSDSYNEQFF.

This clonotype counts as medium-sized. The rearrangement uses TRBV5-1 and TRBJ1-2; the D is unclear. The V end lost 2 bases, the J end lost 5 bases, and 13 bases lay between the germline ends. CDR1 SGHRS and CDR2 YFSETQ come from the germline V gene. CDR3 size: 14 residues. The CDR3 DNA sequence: TGCGCCAGCAGCTTAGGCGGTCGGACGTATGGCTACACCTTC. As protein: CASSLGGRTYGYTF.

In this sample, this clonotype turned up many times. The CDR3 loop reads CASSLDRGQRSSYNEQFF. In nucleotides, the CDR3 is TGTGCCAGCAGCCTGGACAGGGGCCAACGAAGCTCCTACAATGAGCAGTTCTTC. The chain has TRBV3-1 and TRBJ2-1; 9 bases line up with TRBD1. The CDR3 runs to 18 residues. The germline V gene has CDR1 LGHDT and CDR2 YNNKEL (reference sequence). Unmatched junction bases numbered 10, after V lost 4 bases and J lost 0 bases.

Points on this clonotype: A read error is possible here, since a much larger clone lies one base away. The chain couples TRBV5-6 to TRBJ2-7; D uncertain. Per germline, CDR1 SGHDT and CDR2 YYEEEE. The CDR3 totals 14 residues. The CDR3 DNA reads TGTGCCAGCAGCTTGGAGGGATCCCCCTACGATCAGTACTTC. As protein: CASSLEGSPYDQYF.

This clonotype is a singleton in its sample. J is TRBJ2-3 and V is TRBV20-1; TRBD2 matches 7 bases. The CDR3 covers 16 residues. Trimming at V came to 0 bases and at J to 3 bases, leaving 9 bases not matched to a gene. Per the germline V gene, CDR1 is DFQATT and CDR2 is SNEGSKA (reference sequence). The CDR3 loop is CSAREGEGLPTDTQYF. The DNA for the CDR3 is TGCAGTGCTAGAGAGGGGGAGGGACTACCAACAGATACGCAGTATTTT.

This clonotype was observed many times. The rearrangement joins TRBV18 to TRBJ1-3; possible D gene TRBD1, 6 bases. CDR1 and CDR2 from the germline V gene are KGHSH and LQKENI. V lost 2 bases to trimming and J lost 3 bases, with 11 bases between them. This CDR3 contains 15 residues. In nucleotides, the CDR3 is TGTGCCAGCTCACCAAAACAGGGCAGTGGAAACACCATATATTTT. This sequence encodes CASSPKQGSGNTIYF. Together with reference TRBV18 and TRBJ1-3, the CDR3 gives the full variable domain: NAGVMQNPRHLVRRRGQEARLRCSPMKGHSHVYWYRQLPEEGLKFMVYLQKENIIDESGMPKERFSAEFPKEGPSILRIQQVVRGDSAAYFCASSPKQGSGNTIYFGEGSWLTVV.

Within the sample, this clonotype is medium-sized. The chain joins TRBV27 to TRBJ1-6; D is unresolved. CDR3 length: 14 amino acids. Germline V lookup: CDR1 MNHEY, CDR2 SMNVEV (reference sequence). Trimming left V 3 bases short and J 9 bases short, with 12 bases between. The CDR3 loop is CASSFVGSGSPLHF. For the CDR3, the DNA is TGTGCCAGCAGTTTCGTGGGATCGGGTTCACCCCTCCACTTT.

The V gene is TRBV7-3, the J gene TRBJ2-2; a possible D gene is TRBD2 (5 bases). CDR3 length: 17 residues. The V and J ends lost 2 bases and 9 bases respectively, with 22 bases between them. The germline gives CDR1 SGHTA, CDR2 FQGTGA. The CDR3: CASSLFQWPGSGRELFF. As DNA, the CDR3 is TGTGCCAGCAGCTTATTTCAGTGGCCGGGATCAGGACGGGAGCTGTTTTTT.

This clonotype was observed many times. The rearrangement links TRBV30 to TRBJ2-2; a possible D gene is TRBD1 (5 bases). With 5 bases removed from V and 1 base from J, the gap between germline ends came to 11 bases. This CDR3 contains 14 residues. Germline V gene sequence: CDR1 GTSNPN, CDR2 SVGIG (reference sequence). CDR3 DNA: TGTGCCTGGGTTCGGCAGGGGAACACCGGGGAGCTGTTTTTT. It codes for CAWVRQGNTGELFF.

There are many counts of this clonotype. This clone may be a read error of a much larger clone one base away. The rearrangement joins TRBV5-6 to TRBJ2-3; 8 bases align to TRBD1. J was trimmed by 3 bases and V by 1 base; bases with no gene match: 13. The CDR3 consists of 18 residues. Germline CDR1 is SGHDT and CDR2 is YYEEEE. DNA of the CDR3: TGTGCCAGCAGCTTGAGGGGACAGGATAGAGGTCAGACAGATACGCAGTATTTT. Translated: CASSLRGQDRGQTDTQYF.

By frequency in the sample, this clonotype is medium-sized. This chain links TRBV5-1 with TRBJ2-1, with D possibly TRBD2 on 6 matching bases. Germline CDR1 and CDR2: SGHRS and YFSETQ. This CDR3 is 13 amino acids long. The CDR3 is CASGAGTYNEQFF. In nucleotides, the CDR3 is TGCGCTTCCGGGGCGGGGACGTACAATGAGCAGTTCTTC.

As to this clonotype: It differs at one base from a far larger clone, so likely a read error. The CDR3 is CASSLVPGGYEQFF. CDR3 DNA sequence: TGCGCCAGCAGCTTGGTCCCAGGGGGCTACGAGCAGTTCTTC. This chain links TRBV5-1 with TRBJ2-1; 8 bases agree with TRBD1. CDR1 is SGHRS and CDR2 is YFSETQ in the germline V gene. This CDR3 comprises 14 residues. The V and J ends lost 0 bases and 10 bases, in that order; junction bases with no gene match: 6.